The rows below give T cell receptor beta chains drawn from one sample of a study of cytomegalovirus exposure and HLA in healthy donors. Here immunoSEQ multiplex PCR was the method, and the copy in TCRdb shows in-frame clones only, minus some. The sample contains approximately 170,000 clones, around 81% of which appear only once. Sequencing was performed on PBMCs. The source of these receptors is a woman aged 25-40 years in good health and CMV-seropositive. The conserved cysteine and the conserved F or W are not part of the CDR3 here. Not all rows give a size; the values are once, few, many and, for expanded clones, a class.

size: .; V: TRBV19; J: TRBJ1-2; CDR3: ASKRTGGFVYGYT
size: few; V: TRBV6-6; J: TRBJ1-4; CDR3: ASSYSGDRGEKLF
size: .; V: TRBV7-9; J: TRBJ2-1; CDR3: ASSLVGLGQF
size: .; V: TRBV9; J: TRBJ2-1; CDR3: ASSNSGGHAYNEQF
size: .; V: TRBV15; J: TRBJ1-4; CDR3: ATRRVSPNEKLF
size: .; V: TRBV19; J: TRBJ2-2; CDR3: ASSIGTGGVPSELF
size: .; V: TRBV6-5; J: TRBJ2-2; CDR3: ASSRRLASTGELF
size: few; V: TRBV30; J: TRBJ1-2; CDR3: AWDGENYGYT
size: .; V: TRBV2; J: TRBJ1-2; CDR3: ASSPGQGYGYT
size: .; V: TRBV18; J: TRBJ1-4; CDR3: ASSPPQGQGGEKLF
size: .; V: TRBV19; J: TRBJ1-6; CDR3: ASSLPSKSSYNSPLH
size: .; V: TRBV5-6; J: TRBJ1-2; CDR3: ASSHGRGRGYT
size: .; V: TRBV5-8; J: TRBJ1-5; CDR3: ASSFGRGSNQPQH
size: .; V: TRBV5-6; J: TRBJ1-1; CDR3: ASSLVANTEAF
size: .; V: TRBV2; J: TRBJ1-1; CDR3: ASSPGGTEAF
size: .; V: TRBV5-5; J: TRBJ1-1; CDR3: ASSLVAGTGEAF
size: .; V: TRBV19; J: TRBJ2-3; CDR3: ASRPTEVPDTQY
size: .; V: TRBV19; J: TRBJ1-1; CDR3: ASSTLLSGGTEAF
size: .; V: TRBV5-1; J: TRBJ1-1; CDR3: ASALERGRVDMNTEAF
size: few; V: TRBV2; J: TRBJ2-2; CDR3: ASSLAGGRGTGELF
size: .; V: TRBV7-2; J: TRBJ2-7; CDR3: ASSLDRARSSYEQY
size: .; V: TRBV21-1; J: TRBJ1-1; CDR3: ASSATSSGD
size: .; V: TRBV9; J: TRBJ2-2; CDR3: ASSVQGQTGELF
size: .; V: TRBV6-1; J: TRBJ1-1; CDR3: ASSQVGGAF
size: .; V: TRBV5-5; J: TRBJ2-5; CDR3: ASSKTSGGALETQY
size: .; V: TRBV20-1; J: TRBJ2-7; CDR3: SAIARVEQY
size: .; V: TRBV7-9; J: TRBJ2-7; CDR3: ASSPRDRSYEQY
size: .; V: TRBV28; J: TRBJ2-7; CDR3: ASSSSAGAYEQY
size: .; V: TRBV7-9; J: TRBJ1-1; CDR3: ASSFDSNTEAF
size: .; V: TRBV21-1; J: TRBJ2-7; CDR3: ASSKLDRDVFHEQY
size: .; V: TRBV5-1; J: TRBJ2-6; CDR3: ASSEEGSLVAGANVLT
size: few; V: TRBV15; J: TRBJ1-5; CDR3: ATSRDSGTQH
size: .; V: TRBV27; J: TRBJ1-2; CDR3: ASALGGIKGGYT
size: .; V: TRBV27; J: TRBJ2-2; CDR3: ASSLQGAKGTGELF
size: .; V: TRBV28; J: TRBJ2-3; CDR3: ASSLGLAGVMDTQY
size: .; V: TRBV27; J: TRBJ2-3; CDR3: ASSSPVLAGISDTQY
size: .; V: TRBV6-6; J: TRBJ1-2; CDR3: ASSGTFNYGYT
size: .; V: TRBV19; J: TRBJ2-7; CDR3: ASSRTGDEQY
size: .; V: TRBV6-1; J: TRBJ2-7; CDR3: ASSEAPTGFSYEQY
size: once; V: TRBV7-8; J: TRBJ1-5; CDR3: ASSLAYFGGTPGEFTQPQH
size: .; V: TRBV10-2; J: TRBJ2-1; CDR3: ATAILQGNEQF
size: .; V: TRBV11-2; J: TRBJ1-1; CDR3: ASSRAGGAMNTEAF
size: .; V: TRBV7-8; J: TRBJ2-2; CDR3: ASSLVERGRRNTGELF
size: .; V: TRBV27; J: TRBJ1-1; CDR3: ASSAWGVDTEAF
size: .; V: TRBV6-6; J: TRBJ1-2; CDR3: ASKLSAERGYT
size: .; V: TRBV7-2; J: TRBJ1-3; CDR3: ASSSETGAGNTIY
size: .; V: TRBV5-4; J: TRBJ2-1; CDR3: ASSLSTGYNEQF
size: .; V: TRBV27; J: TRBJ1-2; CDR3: ASYHPARGGSGGYT
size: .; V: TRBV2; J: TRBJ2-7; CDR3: ASSTPLSSYEQY